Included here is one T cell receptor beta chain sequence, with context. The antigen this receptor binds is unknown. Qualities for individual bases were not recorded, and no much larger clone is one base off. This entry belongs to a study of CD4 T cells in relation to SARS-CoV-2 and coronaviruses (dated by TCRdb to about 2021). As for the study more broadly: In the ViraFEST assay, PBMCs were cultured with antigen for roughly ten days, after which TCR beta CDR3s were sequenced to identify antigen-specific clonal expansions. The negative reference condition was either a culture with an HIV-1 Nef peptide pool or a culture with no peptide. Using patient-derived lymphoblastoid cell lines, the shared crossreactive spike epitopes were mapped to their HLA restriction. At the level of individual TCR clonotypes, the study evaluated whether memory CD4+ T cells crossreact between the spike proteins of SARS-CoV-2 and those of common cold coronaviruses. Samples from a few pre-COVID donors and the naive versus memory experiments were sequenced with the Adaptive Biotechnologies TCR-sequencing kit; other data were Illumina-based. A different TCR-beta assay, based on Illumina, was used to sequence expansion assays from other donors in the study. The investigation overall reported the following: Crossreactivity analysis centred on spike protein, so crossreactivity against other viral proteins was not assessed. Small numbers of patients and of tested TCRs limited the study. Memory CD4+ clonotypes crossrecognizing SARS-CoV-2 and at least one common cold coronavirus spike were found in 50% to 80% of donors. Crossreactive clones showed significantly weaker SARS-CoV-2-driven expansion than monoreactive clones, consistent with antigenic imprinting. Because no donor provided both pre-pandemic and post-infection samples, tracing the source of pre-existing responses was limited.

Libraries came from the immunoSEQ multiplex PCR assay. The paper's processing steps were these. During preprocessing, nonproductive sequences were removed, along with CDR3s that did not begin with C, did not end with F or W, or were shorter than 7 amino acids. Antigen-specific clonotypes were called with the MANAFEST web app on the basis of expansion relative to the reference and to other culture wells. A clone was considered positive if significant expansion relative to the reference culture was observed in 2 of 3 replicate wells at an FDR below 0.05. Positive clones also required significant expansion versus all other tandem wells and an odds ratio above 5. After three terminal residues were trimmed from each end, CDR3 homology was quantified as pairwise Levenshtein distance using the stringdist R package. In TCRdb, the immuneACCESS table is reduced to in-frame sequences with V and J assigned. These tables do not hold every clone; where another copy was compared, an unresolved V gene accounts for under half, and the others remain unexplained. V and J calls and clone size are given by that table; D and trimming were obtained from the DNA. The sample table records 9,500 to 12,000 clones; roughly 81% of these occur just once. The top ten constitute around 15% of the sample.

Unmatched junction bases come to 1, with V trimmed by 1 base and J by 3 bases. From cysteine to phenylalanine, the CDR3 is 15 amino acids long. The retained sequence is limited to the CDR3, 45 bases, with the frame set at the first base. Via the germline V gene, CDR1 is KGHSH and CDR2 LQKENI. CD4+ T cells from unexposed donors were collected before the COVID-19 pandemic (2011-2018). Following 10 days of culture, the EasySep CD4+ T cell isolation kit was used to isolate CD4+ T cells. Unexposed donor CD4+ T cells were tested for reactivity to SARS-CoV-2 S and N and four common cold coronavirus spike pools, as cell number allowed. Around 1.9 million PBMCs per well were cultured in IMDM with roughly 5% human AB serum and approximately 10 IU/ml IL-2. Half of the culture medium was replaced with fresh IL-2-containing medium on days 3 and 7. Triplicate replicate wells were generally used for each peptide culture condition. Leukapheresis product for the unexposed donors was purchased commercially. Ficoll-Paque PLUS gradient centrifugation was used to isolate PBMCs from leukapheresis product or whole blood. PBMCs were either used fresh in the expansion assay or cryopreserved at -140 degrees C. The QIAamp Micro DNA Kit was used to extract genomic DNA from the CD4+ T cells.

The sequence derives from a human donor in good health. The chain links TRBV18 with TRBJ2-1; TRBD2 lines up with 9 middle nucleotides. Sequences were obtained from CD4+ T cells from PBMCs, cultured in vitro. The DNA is TGTGCCAGCTCACCACTAGCGGGGGACTACAATGAGCAGTTCTTC. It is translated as CASSPLAGDYNEQFF.